This is a list of T cell receptor beta chains from one sample in a study of identical twins. TCRdb ran MiXCR on the 5' RACE reads and lists one entry per CDR3 protein. The sample shows around 570,000 distinct CDR3 sequences, 9.6% of them seen only once. The same data also contributed to another study, on yellow fever vaccine responses in identical twins.

What was sequenced was PBMCs. Every receptor here comes from a woman younger than 35 in good health. The CDR3 runs from the conserved cysteine through the conserved F or W. A D gene is named only where the DNA matches it firmly. Rows give clone size only sometimes, using once, few, many, or a class for an expanded clone.

D | size | J | V | CDR3 | DNA
TRBD1 | NA | TRBJ2-7 | TRBV27 | CASGAGQVPYEQYF | TGTGCCAGCGGAGCCGGACAGGTTCCCTACGAGCAGTACTTC
TRBD2 | many | TRBJ2-1 | TRBV12-3/TRBV12-4 | CASILSSGSYNEQFF | TGTGCCAGCATCCTATCTAGCGGATCCTACAATGAGCAGTTCTTC
NA | many | TRBJ2-2 | TRBV29-1 | CSVDHSNTGELFF | TGCAGCGTTGATCACAGTAACACCGGGGAGCTGTTTTTT
TRBD1 | NA | TRBJ1-4 | TRBV5-1 | CASSFTGANEKLFF | TGCGCCAGCAGCTTTACAGGGGCTAATGAAAAACTGTTTTTT
NA | NA | TRBJ1-6 | TRBV2 | CASSKLDNSYNSPLHF | TGTGCCAGCAGTAAACTGGACAACTCCTATAATTCACCCCTCCACTTT
NA | NA | TRBJ2-2 | TRBV7-8 | CASSLEVGGAGELFF | TGTGCCAGCAGCTTAGAAGTAGGGGGGGCCGGGGAGCTGTTTTTT
TRBD1 | few | TRBJ2-3 | TRBV28 | CASSGDRDRGTDTQYF | TGTGCCAGCAGTGGGGACCGGGACAGGGGCACAGATACGCAGTATTTT
NA | NA | TRBJ2-7 | TRBV28 | CASSSGYPYEQYF | TGTGCCAGCAGTAGTGGATACCCGTACGAGCAGTACTTC
NA | NA | TRBJ1-6 | TRBV30 | CAWGPGSPLHF | TGTGCCTGGGGCCCGGGCTCACCCCTCCACTTT
NA | few | TRBJ2-3 | TRBV2 | CASSGLTSTDTQYF | TGTGCCAGCAGTGGCCTGACCTCCACAGATACGCAGTATTTT
NA | NA | TRBJ2-3 | TRBV12-3/TRBV12-4 | CASSSLNTRYTQYF | TGTGCCAGCAGTTCCCTCAACACTAGATATACGCAGTATTTT
NA | many | TRBJ2-2 | TRBV12-3/TRBV12-4 | CASRRTNTGELFF | TGTGCCAGCAGACGGACGAACACCGGGGAGCTGTTTTTT
TRBD2 | NA | TRBJ2-7 | TRBV12-3/TRBV12-4 | CASSLMKAGGGYEQYF | TGTGCCAGCAGTTTAATGAAGGCGGGAGGAGGTTACGAGCAGTACTTC
NA | many | TRBJ2-7 | TRBV20-1 | CSARSLGPWVYEQYF | TGCAGTGCTAGGTCTCTTGGGCCATGGGTATACGAGCAGTACTTC
TRBD2 | few | TRBJ2-7 | TRBV11-2 | CASSRTRGGLGGGSYEQYF | TGTGCCAGCAGCCGAACAAGAGGGGGACTGGGCGGGGGGAGCTACGAGCAGTACTTC
NA | many | TRBJ2-4 | TRBV4-2 | CASSQDQGDPGNIQYF | TGTGCCAGCAGCCAAGATCAGGGCGACCCGGGGAACATTCAGTACTTC
NA | NA | TRBJ2-1 | TRBV3-1 | CASSQFSNEQFF | TGTGCCAGCAGCCAATTTTCCAATGAGCAGTTCTTC
NA | NA | TRBJ2-7 | TRBV29-1 | CSVVFGGGSYEQYF | TGCAGCGTGGTCTTTGGGGGGGGCAGCTACGAGCAGTACTTC
NA | many | TRBJ1-4 | TRBV7-3 | CASSSTQTTTNEKLFF | TGTGCCAGCAGCTCAACGCAGACTACAACTAATGAAAAACTGTTTTTT
TRBD2 | few | TRBJ2-1 | TRBV24-1 | CATSDSGLAVRYNEQFF | TGTGCCACCAGTGACTCGGGACTAGCGGTCAGATACAATGAGCAGTTCTTC
NA | NA | TRBJ2-5 | TRBV28 | CASSPRDGVGTQYF | TGTGCCAGCAGTCCGCGGGACGGAGTCGGGACCCAGTACTTC
TRBD2 | many | TRBJ2-3 | TRBV10-3 | CAIRPSGTSGSSIDTQYF | TGTGCCATCAGACCATCTGGGACTAGCGGGAGTTCGATAGATACGCAGTATTTT
NA | NA | TRBJ2-7 | TRBV29-1 | CSVGYYEQYF | TGCAGCGTTGGGTACTACGAGCAGTACTTC
NA | few | TRBJ2-3 | TRBV27 | CASSTREGATDTQYF | TGTGCCAGCAGTACCCGGGAGGGGGCGACAGATACGCAGTATTTT
TRBD2 | many | TRBJ2-2 | TRBV20-1 | CSAKKSGSWAGELFF | TGCAGTGCTAAAAAAAGCGGGAGCTGGGCCGGGGAGCTGTTTTTT
NA | few | TRBJ2-7 | TRBV3-1 | CASSPRQPYEQYF | TGTGCCAGCAGCCCTCGACAACCCTACGAGCAGTACTTC
NA | many | TRBJ1-5 | TRBV6-2/TRBV6-3 | CASSGDYNQPQHF | TGTGCCAGCAGCGGAGACTACAATCAGCCCCAGCATTTT
NA | NA | TRBJ2-7 | TRBV30 | CAWSLHENYEQYF | TGTGCCTGGAGTTTGCACGAGAACTACGAGCAGTACTTC
NA | many | TRBJ2-7 | TRBV28 | CASSFRRVSDRSLWFSYEQYF | TGTGCCAGCAGTTTTCGTCGTGTTAGTGACAGATCCTTATGGTTTAGCTACGAGCAGTACTTC
NA | NA | TRBJ2-5 | TRBV19 | CASSMQGRYYF | TGTGCCAGTAGTATGCAGGGTCGCTATTACTTC
TRBD2 | few | TRBJ2-5 | TRBV3-1 | CASSQALAGGQETQYF | TGTGCCAGCAGCCAAGCACTAGCGGGAGGCCAAGAGACCCAGTACTTC